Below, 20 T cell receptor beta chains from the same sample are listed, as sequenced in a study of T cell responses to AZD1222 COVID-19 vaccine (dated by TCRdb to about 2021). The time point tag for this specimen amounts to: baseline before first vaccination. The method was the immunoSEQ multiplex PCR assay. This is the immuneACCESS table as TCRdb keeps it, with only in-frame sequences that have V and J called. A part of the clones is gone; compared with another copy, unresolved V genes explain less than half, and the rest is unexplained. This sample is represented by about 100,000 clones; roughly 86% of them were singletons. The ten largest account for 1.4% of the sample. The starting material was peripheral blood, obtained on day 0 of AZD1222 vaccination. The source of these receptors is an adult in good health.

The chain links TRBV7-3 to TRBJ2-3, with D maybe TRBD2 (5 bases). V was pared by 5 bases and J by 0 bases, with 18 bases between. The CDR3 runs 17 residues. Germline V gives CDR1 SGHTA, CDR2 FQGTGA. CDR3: CASSPNPTNSSTDTQYF. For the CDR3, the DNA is TGTGCCAGCAGCCCTAACCCGACTAACTCTAGCACAGATACGCAGTATTTT.

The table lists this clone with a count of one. The chain's CDR3 is CSVDTGGFEAFF. The DNA of the CDR3 is TGCAGCGTTGACACAGGGGGCTTTGAAGCTTTCTTT. This chain uses TRBV29-1 with TRBJ1-1, with 9 bases that match TRBD1. Trimming at V came to 3 bases and at J to 7 bases, leaving 3 bases not matched to a gene. Per germline, CDR1 SQVTM and CDR2 ANQGSEA. The CDR3 contains 12 residues.

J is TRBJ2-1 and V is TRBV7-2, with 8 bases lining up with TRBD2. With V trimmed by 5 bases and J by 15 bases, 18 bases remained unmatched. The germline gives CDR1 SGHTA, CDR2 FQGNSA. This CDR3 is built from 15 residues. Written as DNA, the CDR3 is TGTGCCAGCAGCCGGAGCACTACCACCGGGACTAGGCTGTTCTTC. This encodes CASSRSTTTGTRLFF.

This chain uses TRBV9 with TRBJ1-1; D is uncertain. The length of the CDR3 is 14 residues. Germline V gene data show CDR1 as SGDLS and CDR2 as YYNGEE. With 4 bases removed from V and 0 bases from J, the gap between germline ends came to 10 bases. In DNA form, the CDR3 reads TGTGCCAGCAGCCTTAAAGGGATGAACACTGAAGCTTTCTTT. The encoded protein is CASSLKGMNTEAFF.

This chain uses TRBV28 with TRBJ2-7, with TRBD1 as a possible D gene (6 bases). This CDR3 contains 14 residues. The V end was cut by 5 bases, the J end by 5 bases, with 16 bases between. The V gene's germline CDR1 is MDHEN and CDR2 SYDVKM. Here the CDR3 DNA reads TGTGCCAGCAGTCCTACTCCAGGGGTGGACGAGCAGTACTTC. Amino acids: CASSPTPGVDEQYF.

This chain's CDR3 is CASRESLTSEPYEQYF. CDR3 sequence (DNA): TGCGCCAGCAGGGAGAGCTTGACTAGCGAGCCCTACGAGCAGTACTTC. The gene calls are TRBV10-2 and TRBJ2-7; TRBD2 matches at 8 bases. The V segment lost 6 bases and the J segment 2 bases; nucleotides outside the gene matches: 12. The CDR3 extends over 16 amino acids. The V gene's germline CDR1 is WSHSY and CDR2 SAAADI.

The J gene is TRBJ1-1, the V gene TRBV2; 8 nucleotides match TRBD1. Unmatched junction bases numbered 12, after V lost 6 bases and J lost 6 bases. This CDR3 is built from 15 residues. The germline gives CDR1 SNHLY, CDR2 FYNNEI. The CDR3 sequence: CASRSQGARYAEAFF. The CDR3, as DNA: TGTGCCAGCAGGAGTCAGGGGGCAAGGTATGCTGAAGCTTTCTTT.

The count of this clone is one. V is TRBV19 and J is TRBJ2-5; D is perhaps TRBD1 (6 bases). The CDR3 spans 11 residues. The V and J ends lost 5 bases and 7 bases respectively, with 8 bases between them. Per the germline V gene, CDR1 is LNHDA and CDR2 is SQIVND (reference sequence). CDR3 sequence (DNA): TGTGCCAGTAGTCAGGGGAGGACCCAGTACTTC. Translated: CASSQGRTQYF.

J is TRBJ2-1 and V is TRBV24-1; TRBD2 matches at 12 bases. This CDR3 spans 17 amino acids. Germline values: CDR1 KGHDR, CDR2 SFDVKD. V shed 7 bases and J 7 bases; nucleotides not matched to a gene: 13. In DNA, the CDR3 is TGTGCCACCAGCCACTCGACTAGCGGGAGCCCCGGGAATGAGCAGTTCTTC. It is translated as CATSHSTSGSPGNEQFF.

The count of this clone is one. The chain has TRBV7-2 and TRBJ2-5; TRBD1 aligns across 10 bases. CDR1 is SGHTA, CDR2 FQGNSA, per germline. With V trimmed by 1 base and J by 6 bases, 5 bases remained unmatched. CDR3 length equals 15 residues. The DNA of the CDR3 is TGTGCCAGCAGCTTAGAGACAGGGGGCGTGAAGACCCAGTACTTC. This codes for CASSLETGGVKTQYF.

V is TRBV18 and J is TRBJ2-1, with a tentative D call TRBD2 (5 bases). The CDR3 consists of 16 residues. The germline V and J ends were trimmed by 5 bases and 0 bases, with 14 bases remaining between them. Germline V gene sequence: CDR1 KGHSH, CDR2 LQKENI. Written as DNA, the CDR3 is TGTGCCAGCTCAGGCCGACTACAAAGCTCCTACAATGAGCAGTTCTTC. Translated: CASSGRLQSSYNEQFF.

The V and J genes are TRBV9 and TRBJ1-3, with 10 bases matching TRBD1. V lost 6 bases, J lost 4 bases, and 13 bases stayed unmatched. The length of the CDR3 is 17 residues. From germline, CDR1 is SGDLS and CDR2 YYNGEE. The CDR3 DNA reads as TGTGCCAGCACCTTAGGGGGGACAGGGGAGTCCGGAAACACCATATATTTT. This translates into CASTLGGTGESGNTIYF.

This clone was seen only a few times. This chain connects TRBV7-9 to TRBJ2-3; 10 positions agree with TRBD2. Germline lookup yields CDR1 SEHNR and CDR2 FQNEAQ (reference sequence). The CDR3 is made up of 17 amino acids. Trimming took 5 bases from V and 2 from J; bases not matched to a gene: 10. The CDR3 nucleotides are TGTGCCAGCAGCAGCATTAAGCGGGAGGGCCCCACAGATACGCAGTATTTT. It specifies CASSSIKREGPTDTQYF.

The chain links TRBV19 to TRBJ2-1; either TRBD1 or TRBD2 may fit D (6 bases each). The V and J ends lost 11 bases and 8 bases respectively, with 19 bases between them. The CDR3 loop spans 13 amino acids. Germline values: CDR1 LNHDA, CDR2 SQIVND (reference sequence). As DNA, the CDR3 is TGTGCCTCAAGGGGGGCAAGGTTGTATGAGCAGTTCTTC. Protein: CASRGARLYEQFF. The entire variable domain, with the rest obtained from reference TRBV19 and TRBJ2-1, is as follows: DGGITQSPKYLFRKEGQNVTLSCEQNLNHDAMYWYRQDPGQGLRLIYYSQIVNDFQKGDIAEGYSVSREKKESFPLTVTSAQKNPTAFYLCASRGARLYEQFFGPGTRLTVL.

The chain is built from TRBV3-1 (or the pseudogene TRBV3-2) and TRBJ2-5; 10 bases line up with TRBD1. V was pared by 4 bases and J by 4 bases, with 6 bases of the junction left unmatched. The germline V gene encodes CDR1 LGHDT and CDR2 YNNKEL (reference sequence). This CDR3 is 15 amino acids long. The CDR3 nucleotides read TGTGCCAGCAGCCCTACGGGACAGGGGACAGAGACCCAGTACTTC. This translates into CASSPTGQGTETQYF.

CDR3 bases: TGTGCCAGTATCGACCAGAACACTGAAGCTTTCTTT. It codes for CASIDQNTEAFF. The V call is TRBV19, the J call TRBJ1-1; no clear D. With 7 bases removed from V and 1 base from J, the gap between germline ends came to 7 bases. Germline CDR1 is LNHDA and CDR2 is SQIVND (reference sequence). The CDR3 sequence is 12 residues long.

CDR3 residues: CASSLEGLGTSAGELFF. CDR3 sequence (DNA): TGCGCCAGCAGCTTGGAAGGATTAGGGACTAGCGCCGGGGAGCTGTTTTTT. The chain recombines TRBV5-1 with TRBJ2-2; TRBD2 matches 10 bases. The CDR3 is 17 amino acids. The germline V gene has CDR1 SGHRS and CDR2 YFSETQ. The trim removed 0 bases at V and 6 bases at J, leaving 8 bases unmatched. The full variable domain, rest sourced from reference TRBV5-1 and TRBJ2-2, is KAGVTQTPRYLIKTRGQQVTLSCSPISGHRSVSWYQQTPGQGLQFLFEYFSETQRNKGNFPGRFSGRQFSNSRSEMNVSTLELGDSALYLCASSLEGLGTSAGELFFGEGSRLTVL.

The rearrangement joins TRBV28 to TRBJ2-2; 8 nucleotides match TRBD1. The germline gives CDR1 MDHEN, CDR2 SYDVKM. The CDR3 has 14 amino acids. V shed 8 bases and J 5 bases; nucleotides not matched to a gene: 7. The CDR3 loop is CASHTGGRTGELFF. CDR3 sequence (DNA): TGTGCCAGCCATACAGGGGGTAGGACCGGGGAGCTGTTTTTT.

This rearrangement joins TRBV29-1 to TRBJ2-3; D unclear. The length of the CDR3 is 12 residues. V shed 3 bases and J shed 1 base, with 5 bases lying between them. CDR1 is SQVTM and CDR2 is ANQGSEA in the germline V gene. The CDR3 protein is CSVEHGTDTQYF. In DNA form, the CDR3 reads TGCAGCGTTGAGCACGGCACAGATACGCAGTATTTT.

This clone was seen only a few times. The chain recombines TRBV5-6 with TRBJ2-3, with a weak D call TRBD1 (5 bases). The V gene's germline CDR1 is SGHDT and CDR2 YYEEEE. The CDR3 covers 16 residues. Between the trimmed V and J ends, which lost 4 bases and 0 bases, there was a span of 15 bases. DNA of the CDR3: TGTGCCAGCAGCGACCCTAGGGGATTCAGCACAGATACGCAGTATTTT. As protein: CASSDPRGFSTDTQYF.